Shown below are 22 T cell receptor beta chains from a single sample sequenced in a study of early T cells in non-severe SARS-CoV-2 infection (dated by TCRdb to the early 2020s). Receptor libraries were prepared by 5' RACE. Reads for this sample came from a NextSeq 500. TCRdb ran its own pipeline on the public reads, namely fastp trimming at Q25 and MiXCR clone calling, and kept in-frame beta chains. Every entry covers one CDR3 protein and lists the most common genes and DNA from its rows. Present in this sample are tens of thousands of distinct CDR3 sequences, 5.3% of which were seen just once. The ten biggest clones cover about 11% of the sample. Material: whole blood. The source of these receptors is an adult who was a healthcare worker with PCR-confirmed SARS-CoV-2 infection or an uninfected control (not recorded which).

This clonotype was observed at least ten times. The genes are TRBV12-3 or TRBV12-4 and TRBJ1-5; possibly TRBD1 for D (5 bases). Trimming took 3 bases from V and 1 from J, leaving 13 bases between them. This CDR3 has 16 amino acids. CDR3 in amino acids: CASSFIQGGSNQPQHF. CDR3 nucleotides: TGTGCCAGCAGTTTTATTCAGGGTGGAAGCAATCAGCCCCAGCATTTT.

V is TRBV28 and J is TRBJ2-7; tentative D call: TRBD2 (6 bases). V was shortened by 5 bases and J by 0 bases, with 14 bases between the two germline ends. CDR1 is MDHEN, CDR2 SYDVKM, per germline. This CDR3 contains 15 residues. CDR3 region: CASSGGLESSYEQYF. CDR3 sequence (DNA): TGTGCCAGCAGTGGAGGGTTGGAGAGCTCCTACGAGCAGTACTTC.

This clonotype was found many times. This rearrangement joins TRBV12-3 or TRBV12-4 to TRBJ2-1, with 9 positions matching TRBD2. Trimming took 6 bases from V and 5 from J; bases not matched to a gene: 8. There are 15 residues in the CDR3. CDR3 amino acids: CASRIAGLAHNEQFF. CDR3 nucleotides: TGTGCCAGCAGAATAGCGGGACTAGCCCACAATGAGCAGTTCTTC.

In this sample, this clonotype turned up many times. The chain links TRBV24-1 to TRBJ1-1, with D possibly TRBD1 on 6 matching bases. The V end was cut by 1 base, the J end by 8 bases, with 7 bases between. The V gene's germline CDR1 is KGHDR and CDR2 SFDVKD. The CDR3 length is 12 residues. The CDR3, as DNA: TGTGCCACCAGTGATTTAGGGACAGAAGCTTTCTTT. This encodes CATSDLGTEAFF.

This clonotype was detected many times. The genes are TRBV27 and TRBJ2-3; 7 positions agree with TRBD1. V dropped 5 bases and J dropped 4; count of bases not matched to a gene: 15. This CDR3 has 17 amino acids. Per the germline V gene, CDR1 is MNHEY and CDR2 is SMNVEV (reference sequence). CDR3: CASSIPRTGLWADTQYF. CDR3 DNA: TGTGCCAGCAGTATCCCCCGGACAGGCCTATGGGCAGATACGCAGTATTTT.

This clonotype was seen repeatedly, ten times or more. DNA for the CDR3: TGCGCCAGCAGCCAAGACCCACTGCCGGACAGGGCGGACATTCAGTACTTC. Translating it yields CASSQDPLPDRADIQYF. The chain couples TRBV4-1 to TRBJ2-4, with TRBD1 matching over 8 bases. The V gene end was trimmed by 0 bases and the J gene end by 8 bases; junction bases not matched to a gene: 12. From germline, CDR1 is MGHRA and CDR2 YSYEKL. This CDR3 region has 17 residues.

This clonotype has ten or more counts. The DNA for the CDR3 is TGTGCCAGCAGCCTCCGGGACAGGGGTCTCGGTGAGCAGTTCTTC. Translation gives CASSLRDRGLGEQFF. This chain links TRBV11-3 with TRBJ2-1; 10 nucleotides match TRBD1. The CDR3 totals 15 residues. The ends lost 5 bases at V and 9 bases at J; junction bases unmatched: 10. Per the germline V gene, CDR1 is SGHNT and CDR2 is YENEEA. The whole variable domain, filled in from reference TRBV11-3 and TRBJ2-1, reads EAGVVQSPRYKIIEKKQPVAFWCNPISGHNTLYWYLQNLGQGPELLIRYENEEAVDDSQLPKDRFSAERLKGVDSTLKIQPAELGDSAVYLCASSLRDRGLGEQFFGPGTRLTVL.

The chain links TRBV10-3 to TRBJ2-3; 12 positions agree with TRBD2. The CDR3 runs 16 residues. V gave up 0 bases and J gave up 6 bases; unmatched junction bases: 4. The germline CDR1 and CDR2 sequences are ENHRY and SYGVKD. The CDR3 sequence: CAISESTSGRGDTQYF. DNA of the CDR3: TGTGCCATCAGTGAGTCGACTAGCGGGAGAGGGGATACGCAGTATTTT.

The chain joins TRBV7-2 to TRBJ2-3; 7 nucleotides align to TRBD1. Germline V gene data show CDR1 as SGHTA and CDR2 as FQGNSA. The CDR3 loop spans 14 amino acids. With V trimmed by 3 bases and J by 7 bases, 7 bases remained unmatched. The CDR3 region has the DNA TGTGCCAGCAGCTTTCAAGGGGGCGTATATACGCAGTATTTT. As protein: CASSFQGGVYTQYF.

This clonotype appeared many times. This chain connects TRBV2 to TRBJ2-7; the D gene could be TRBD1 or TRBD2 (5 bases each). The CDR3 runs to 15 residues. The germline V and J ends were trimmed by 6 bases and 2 bases, with 17 bases remaining between them. CDR1 SNHLY and CDR2 FYNNEI come from the germline V gene. As DNA, the CDR3 is TGTGCCAGCAGGGTGGGGGACGGAGGCCCCTACGAGCAGTACTTC. This sequence encodes CASRVGDGGPYEQYF.

V usage is TRBV5-1 and J usage is TRBJ2-7; D might be TRBD1 (6 bases). This CDR3 contains 16 residues. With 5 bases removed from V and 0 bases from J, the gap between germline ends came to 18 bases. Germline CDR1 and CDR2: SGHRS and YFSETQ. The CDR3 bases are TGCGCCAGCAGTCTCAGACCGCAGGGGAGCTCCTACGAGCAGTACTTC. Translation gives CASSLRPQGSSYEQYF.

This clonotype appeared many times. V is TRBV20-1 and J is TRBJ2-7, with 7 nucleotides matching TRBD1. The V and J ends lost 0 bases and 1 base, in that order; junction bases with no gene match: 6. The CDR3 consists of 15 residues. Germline V gene data show CDR1 as DFQATT and CDR2 as SNEGSKA (reference sequence). The CDR3 sequence: CSARDFDRDSYEQYF. The CDR3 region has the DNA TGCAGTGCTAGAGACTTTGACAGGGATTCCTACGAGCAGTACTTC.

In its sample, this clonotype ranks as medium-sized. This chain joins TRBV18 and TRBJ2-3; 9 bases are shared with TRBD2. V dropped 0 bases and J dropped 3; count of bases not matched to a gene: 7. The germline CDR1 and CDR2 sequences are KGHSH and LQKENI. This CDR3 has 17 residues. The CDR3 coding sequence is TGTGCCAGCTCACCACCGAGGCTAGCGGGATCAACAGATACGCAGTATTTT. Protein sequence: CASSPPRLAGSTDTQYF. Full variable domain (missing parts from reference TRBV18 and TRBJ2-3): NAGVMQNPRHLVRRRGQEARLRCSPMKGHSHVYWYRQLPEEGLKFMVYLQKENIIDESGMPKERFSAEFPKEGPSILRIQQVVRGDSAAYFCASSPPRLAGSTDTQYFGPGTRLTVL.

The chain has TRBV7-2 and TRBJ2-7; the match to TRBD2 covers 10 bases. V lost 3 bases to trimming and J lost 1 base; unmatched junction nucleotides: 6. Germline V CDR1 and CDR2: SGHTA, FQGNSA. This CDR3 has 16 amino acids. DNA for the CDR3: TGTGCCAGCAGCTTCTCCGGGACTAGCGATTCCTACGAGCAGTACTTC. It translates to CASSFSGTSDSYEQYF.

This clonotype was detected a few times. The chain joins TRBV7-2 to TRBJ1-2, with 9 bases fitting TRBD1. Trimming cost V 4 bases and J 8 bases; bases outside gene matches: 8. The CDR3 is made up of 14 amino acids. The germline V gene encodes CDR1 SGHTA and CDR2 FQGNSA. The CDR3 sequence: CASSSTGTGTGYTF. As DNA, the CDR3 is TGTGCCAGCAGCTCAACCGGGACAGGGACCGGCTACACCTTC.

This clonotype was detected ten times or more. V and J are TRBV5-1 and TRBJ1-2; no reliable D call. Germline CDR1 reads SGHRS; CDR2 reads YFSETQ. Trimming left V 3 bases short and J 2 bases short, with 11 bases between. The length of the CDR3 is 14 residues. The CDR3 protein is CASSSWTENYGYTF. The DNA of the CDR3 is TGCGCCAGCAGCTCTTGGACGGAGAACTATGGCTACACCTTC.

The table lists this clonotype with a few counts. The gene calls are TRBV28 and TRBJ2-4; D might be TRBD2 (5 bases). V was cut by 6 bases and J by 1 base, with 19 bases left in between. Germline V gives CDR1 MDHEN, CDR2 SYDVKM. There are 17 residues in the CDR3. This CDR3 reads CASSPQRRTLAKNIQYF. For the CDR3, the DNA is TGTGCCAGCAGCCCCCAACGGAGGACTCTGGCCAAAAACATTCAGTACTTC.

The table lists this clonotype with many counts. The V and J genes are TRBV28 and TRBJ1-1, with D uncertain. This CDR3 spans 13 amino acids. V lost 6 bases and J lost 0, with 8 bases in between. Per the germline V gene, CDR1 is MDHEN and CDR2 is SYDVKM. CDR3 sequence: CASSLTVNTEAFF. The CDR3 region has the DNA TGTGCCAGCAGCCTCACAGTGAACACTGAAGCTTTCTTT.

This clonotype was recorded many times. The CDR3 reads CASSQRQGLAGVMETQYF. CDR3 nucleotide sequence: TGTGCCAGCAGCCAACGACAGGGACTAGCGGGAGTTATGGAGACCCAGTACTTC. This chain links TRBV7-9 with TRBJ2-5, with 14 bases fitting TRBD2. There are 18 residues in the CDR3. Germline V gene data show CDR1 as SEHNR and CDR2 as FQNEAQ (reference sequence). The trim removed 5 bases at V and 5 bases at J, leaving 13 bases unmatched.

This clonotype was counted many times. As DNA, the CDR3 is TGTGCCAGTAGTTCCAGGCCTTCTAGTATTGATGAGCAGTTCTTC. This translates into CASSSRPSSIDEQFF. The rearrangement uses TRBV19 and TRBJ2-1; D is unclear. CDR3 length equals 15 residues. V was shortened by 5 bases and J by 8 bases, with 19 bases between the two germline ends. Germline loops: CDR1 LNHDA, CDR2 SQIVND (reference sequence).

The rearrangement uses TRBV2 and TRBJ2-1; 10 nucleotides agree with TRBD2. The CDR3 is made up of 15 amino acids. V shed 4 bases and J 4 bases; nucleotides not matched to a gene: 4. Looked up from germline, CDR1 is SNHLY and CDR2 is FYNNEI. The CDR3 protein is CASSVTSGAYNEQFF. In DNA, the CDR3 is TGTGCCAGCAGTGTAACTAGCGGGGCTTACAATGAGCAGTTCTTC.

J is TRBJ2-5 and V is TRBV7-6; D tentatively fits TRBD1 or TRBD2 (5 bases each). V gave up 3 bases and J gave up 5 bases, with 10 bases separating them. The CDR3 has 13 residues. Germline V gene sequence: CDR1 SGHVS, CDR2 FNYEAQ. CDR3 DNA sequence: TGTGCCAGCAGCTTCGGGGCAGCGGAGACCCAGTACTTC. As protein: CASSFGAAETQYF.